This T cell receptor beta chain emerged from a study of blood T cell repertoires in COVID-19. Turning to the study itself: COVID-19 samples, acute and convalescent, were from the United States, Italy and Spain. T cells, B-cell-depleted T cells, or PBMCs provided the cDNA or gDNA that served as material.

In the authors' workflow: The authors estimated nucleated cell counts from reference gene primer amplification. The data were produced by immunoSEQ multiplex PCR, yet TCRdb's version contains in-frame clones alone and is incomplete. The DNA was the basis for D and trimming; V, J and clone size are from that table. The sample consists of 220,000 or so clones, approximately 77% of them appearing once. V trimming: 4 bases; J trimming: 2 bases; junction bases outside the gene matches: 2. The CDR3 totals 13 residues. Looked up from germline, CDR1 is LNHDA and CDR2 is SQIVND (reference sequence). Source material: peripheral blood. This TCR derives from a woman older than 75 with acute or convalescent COVID-19. The rearrangement uses TRBV19 and TRBJ2-7; TRBD2 agrees at 7 bases. CDR3 nucleotide sequence: TGTGCCAGTAGTAGGGAGGGTACCTACGAGCAGTACTTC. This encodes CASSREGTYEQYF.